The 29 T cell receptor beta chains reported below all come from one sample, sequenced in a study of cytomegalovirus exposure and HLA in healthy donors. Researchers ran the PCR with 60 Vbeta and 13 Jbeta primers. Generated by immunoSEQ multiplex PCR, the TCRdb table keeps only in-frame clones and is missing some. There are about 120,000 clones in the sample; about 60% occur only once, and approximately 11% lies in the top ten. Sequenced material: PBMCs. The receptors here all came from a man aged 35 to 55 in good health and CMV-seropositive.

V gene TRBV30 combines with J gene TRBJ2-3; D perhaps matches TRBD2 (5 bases). The CDR3 consists of 14 residues. The germline V gene has CDR1 GTSNPN and CDR2 SVGIG (reference sequence). The V end was cut by 1 base, the J end by 0 bases, with 8 bases between. The CDR3 is CAWSGPGSTDTQYF. The DNA for the CDR3 is TGTGCCTGGAGTGGTCCGGGAAGCACAGATACGCAGTATTTT.

The rearrangement links TRBV2 to TRBJ1-6; D unclear. The V end lost 4 bases, the J end lost 3 bases, and 10 bases lay between the germline ends. CDR3 length: 15 residues. Germline V lookup: CDR1 SNHLY, CDR2 FYNNEI. The CDR3 DNA reads TGTGCCAGCAGTGGGCAGGTTAACTATAATTCACCCCTCCACTTT. Translating it yields CASSGQVNYNSPLHF. The full variable domain, completed using reference TRBV2 and TRBJ1-6, is EPEVTQTPSHQVTQMGQEVILRCVPISNHLYFYWYRQILGQKVEFLVSFYNNEISEKSEIFDDQFSVERPDGSNFTLKIRSTKLEDSAMYFCASSGQVNYNSPLHFGNGTRLTVT.

The chain couples TRBV7-9 to TRBJ2-2; possible D gene TRBD1, 7 bases. V gave up 5 bases and J gave up 4 bases, with 14 bases separating them. CDR1 SEHNR and CDR2 FQNEAQ come from the germline V gene (reference sequence). This CDR3 contains 15 residues. The CDR3, as DNA: TGTGCCAGCAGCCCCGCGGGACAGCCCACCGGGGAGCTGTTTTTT. It codes for CASSPAGQPTGELFF.

The sample holds one count of this clone. The rearrangement links TRBV5-1 to TRBJ2-5, with 7 positions matching TRBD1. V lost 4 bases, J lost 0 bases, and 3 bases stayed unmatched. The CDR3 length is 14 residues. Germline V gene lookup returns CDR1 SGHRS and CDR2 YFSETQ. CDR3 DNA: TGCGCCAGCAGCCTGACAGGGAACCAAGAGACCCAGTACTTC. It specifies CASSLTGNQETQYF.

This clone has a handful of counts. The chain recombines TRBV7-3 with TRBJ2-7; TRBD2 matches at 13 bases. J was trimmed by 1 base and V by 2 bases; bases with no gene match: 11. The CDR3 runs 19 residues. The germline CDR1 and CDR2 sequences are SGHTA and FQGTGA. The CDR3 sequence is CASSLLPHGTSGKSYEQYF. CDR3 nucleotide sequence: TGTGCCAGCAGCTTACTCCCTCATGGGACTAGCGGGAAATCCTACGAGCAGTACTTC.

In this sample, this clone turned up a few times. J is TRBJ1-2 and V is TRBV10-3; D ambiguous. The ends were cut back, 0 bases at V and 4 bases at J, with 12 bases in the middle. This CDR3 has 15 amino acids. Germline V gene sequence: CDR1 ENHRY, CDR2 SYGVKD. The CDR3 is CAISESSRRIYGYTF. CDR3 in DNA: TGTGCCATCAGTGAGTCCTCGCGCAGGATCTATGGCTACACCTTC.

The V gene is TRBV27, the J gene TRBJ2-2, with D uncertain. Germline CDR1 MNHEY, CDR2 SMNVEV (reference sequence). The CDR3 extends over 12 amino acids. With 4 bases removed from V and 8 bases from J, the gap between germline ends came to 8 bases. CDR3 bases: TGTGCCAGCAGTTCCACGGGTGGGGAGCTGTTTTTT. This gives the protein CASSSTGGELFF.

This chain joins TRBV5-1 and TRBJ2-2; D perhaps matches TRBD2 (5 bases). The length of the CDR3 is 14 residues. Germline CDR1 is SGHRS and CDR2 is YFSETQ. Trimming cost V 8 bases and J 4 bases, with 15 bases left between them. CDR3 protein: CASRVLLATGELFF. CDR3 in DNA: TGCGCCAGTAGAGTACTTCTAGCCACCGGGGAGCTGTTTTTT.

Many counts were recorded for this clone. The CDR3 here is CASIGEEQFF. CDR3 DNA sequence: TGTGCCAGCATAGGGGAAGAGCAGTTCTTC. The chain uses TRBV6-6 and TRBJ2-1, with D tentatively TRBD1 (5 bases). The CDR3 is 10 residues long. Germline V gene sequence: CDR1 MNHNY, CDR2 SVGAGI (reference sequence). Between the trimmed V and J ends, which lost 7 bases and 10 bases, there was a span of 8 bases.

The chain carries TRBV4-2 and TRBJ1-2; 7 bases align to TRBD1. V gave up 4 bases and J gave up 3 bases; unmatched junction bases: 11. Germline-derived CDR1 and CDR2 are LGHNA and YNFKEQ. This CDR3 comprises 16 residues. Written as DNA, the CDR3 is TGTGCCAGCAGCCGCATAGAGGGGGCGGAGGACTATGGCTACACCTTC. Protein: CASSRIEGAEDYGYTF.

Written as DNA, the CDR3 is TGTGCCAGCAGTTTAGCGGGACAGGGGGCAGGATCCTACGAGCAGTACTTC. Its translation: CASSLAGQGAGSYEQYF. The V and J genes are TRBV27 and TRBJ2-7; TRBD1 agrees at 12 bases. Germline trimming cut 2 bases from V and 1 base from J; bases unmatched to any gene: 6. This CDR3 region has 17 residues. The germline V gene has CDR1 MNHEY and CDR2 SMNVEV (reference sequence).

This clone was recorded a few times. The V gene is TRBV6-4, the J gene TRBJ2-1; 9 bases fit TRBD2. CDR3 size: 19 residues. CDR1 is MRHNA and CDR2 is SNTAGT in the germline V gene. The V gene end was trimmed by 0 bases and the J gene end by 3 bases; junction bases not matched to a gene: 12. In DNA, the CDR3 is TGTGCCAGCAGTGACTCGACGGGTAGCCTAGCGGGGCTCTACAATGAGCAGTTCTTC. Translated, it gives CASSDSTGSLAGLYNEQFF.

The genes are TRBV4-2 and TRBJ1-4, with 8 bases lining up with TRBD1. The J segment lost 7 bases and the V segment lost 4 bases, leaving 11 bases of the junction unmatched. The CDR3 totals 16 residues. Germline-derived CDR1 and CDR2 are LGHNA and YNFKEQ. CDR3 loop: CASSRHLTGVVEKLFF. Written as DNA, the CDR3 is TGTGCCAGCAGCCGCCACCTGACAGGGGTGGTTGAAAAACTGTTTTTT.

The gene calls are TRBV14 and TRBJ2-7; 7 bases are a match to TRBD1. Germline trimming cut 5 bases from V and 0 bases from J; bases unmatched to any gene: 10. The CDR3 runs to 16 residues. In germline, CDR1 is SGHDN, CDR2 FVKESK. CDR3 coding DNA: TGTGCCAGCAGCGACTACAGGGGATCAGGCTCCTACGAGCAGTACTTC. This encodes CASSDYRGSGSYEQYF.

The chain recombines TRBV7-2 with TRBJ2-3, with 7 bases identical to TRBD1. Trimming removed 5 bases from V and 3 bases from J; junction bases left unmatched: 8. Germline CDR1 SGHTA, CDR2 FQGNSA. This CDR3 has 15 residues. The CDR3, as DNA: TGTGCCAGCAGCGTAAGGGGGCGCGGGACAGATACGCAGTATTTT. Its translation: CASSVRGRGTDTQYF. Supplemented by reference TRBV7-2 and TRBJ2-3, the full variable domain reads GAGVSQSPSNKVTEKGKDVELRCDPISGHTALYWYRQSLGQGLEFLIYFQGNSAPDKSGLPSDRFSAERTGGSVSTLTIQRTQQEDSAVYLCASSVRGRGTDTQYFGPGTRLTVL.

The chain links TRBV15 to TRBJ2-2; 10 nucleotides align to TRBD1. The length of the CDR3 is 15 residues. Looked up from germline, CDR1 is LNHNV and CDR2 is YYDKDF (reference sequence). V shed 6 bases and J 6 bases; nucleotides not matched to a gene: 7. CDR3 nucleotide sequence: TGTGCCACCAGGTTCCGGGACAGGGGAGCCGGGGAGCTGTTTTTT. This codes for CATRFRDRGAGELFF.

V usage is TRBV15 and J usage is TRBJ1-6; D perhaps matches TRBD1 (5 bases). Between the trimmed V and J ends, which lost 2 bases and 4 bases, there was a span of 6 bases. CDR3 length: 14 amino acids. Germline V gene data show CDR1 as LNHNV and CDR2 as YYDKDF (reference sequence). CDR3 nucleotides: TGTGCCACCAGCAGACAGGGTTATAATTCACCCCTCCACTTT. Translated: CATSRQGYNSPLHF.

As concerns this clone: Relative to the germline gene, one junction end is altered; a read error may explain this. V usage is TRBV7-9 and J usage is TRBJ2-7; 9 nucleotides agree with TRBD2. Germline CDR1 is SEHNR and CDR2 is FQNEAQ (reference sequence). CDR3 length: 14 residues. The CDR3 loop reads CACSWTGTSSEQYF. CDR3 DNA sequence: TGTGCCTGCAGCTGGACCGGGACTAGCTCCGAGCAGTACTTC.

This rearrangement joins TRBV11-1 to TRBJ2-3, with D unclear. From germline, CDR1 is SGHAT and CDR2 FQDESV (reference sequence). V was trimmed by 5 bases and J by 2 bases, leaving 5 bases between them. CDR3 size: 12 residues. For the CDR3, the DNA is TGTGCCAGCAGCGGAGCCACAGATACGCAGTATTTT. Translation: CASSGATDTQYF.

The chain is built from TRBV2 and TRBJ1-2, with 9 bases that match TRBD1. The CDR3 consists of 13 residues. Trimming removed 4 bases from V and 6 bases from J; junction bases left unmatched: 3. Looked up from germline, CDR1 is SNHLY and CDR2 is FYNNEI. The CDR3, as DNA: TGTGCCAGCAGTGCGGGACAGGGCCATGGCTACACCTTC. It translates to CASSAGQGHGYTF. Together with reference TRBV2 and TRBJ1-2, the CDR3 gives the full variable domain: EPEVTQTPSHQVTQMGQEVILRCVPISNHLYFYWYRQILGQKVEFLVSFYNNEISEKSEIFDDQFSVERPDGSNFTLKIRSTKLEDSAMYFCASSAGQGHGYTFGSGTRLTVV.

This chain uses TRBV5-1 with TRBJ2-7; TRBD2 is a possible D gene (6 bases). V shed 4 bases and J shed 7 bases, with 21 bases lying between them. Germline V gives CDR1 SGHRS, CDR2 YFSETQ. This CDR3 is 15 amino acids long. CDR3 residues: CASSTGWARGDEQYF. The CDR3 coding sequence is TGCGCCAGCAGCACCGGGTGGGCCCGCGGGGATGAGCAGTACTTC.

The rearrangement uses TRBV9 and TRBJ2-2, with D uncertain. CDR1 is SGDLS and CDR2 is YYNGEE in the germline V gene. The CDR3 runs to 15 residues. Deletions cut 4 bases from V and 0 bases from J, with 10 bases between. The CDR3 loop is CASSIDTSNTGELFF. The CDR3 DNA is TGTGCCAGCAGCATAGACACGTCGAACACCGGGGAGCTGTTTTTT.

The genes are TRBV7-2 and TRBJ2-7; 9 bases are a match to TRBD2. The CDR3 spans 14 residues. V shed 4 bases and J 5 bases; nucleotides not matched to a gene: 6. Germline V CDR1 and CDR2: SGHTA, FQGNSA. CDR3 amino acids: CASSSGTSRNEQYF. The CDR3 nucleotides are TGTGCCAGCAGCTCAGGGACTAGCCGCAACGAGCAGTACTTC.

The rearrangement joins TRBV11-3 to TRBJ2-7; D uncertain. V gave up 1 base and J gave up 2 bases, with 6 bases separating them. The CDR3 spans 13 residues. From germline, CDR1 is SGHNT and CDR2 YENEEA. The DNA for the CDR3 is TGTGCCAGCAGCTTAGGAGAGGCCTACGAGCAGTACTTC. Translated: CASSLGEAYEQYF.

V usage is TRBV13 and J usage is TRBJ2-5; 9 positions match TRBD2. The CDR3 runs 15 residues. CDR1 and CDR2 from the germline V gene are PRHDT and FYEKMQ (reference sequence). Losses at the gene ends were 6 bases for V and 4 bases for J; bases not matched to a gene: 9. CDR3 in DNA: TGTGCCAGCAGGGAGACGGCGGGGGGGCTAGAGACCCAGTACTTC. Translated: CASRETAGGLETQYF.

The J gene is TRBJ1-5, the V gene TRBV28, with TRBD1 as a possible D gene (6 bases). This CDR3 contains 18 residues. Trimming took 11 bases from V and 0 from J, leaving 26 bases between them. The germline gives CDR1 MDHEN, CDR2 SYDVKM. The CDR3 DNA reads as TGTGCCGCTGGGACACTGGATATAATGGAAAATAGCAATCAGCCCCAGCATTTT. Translation: CAAGTLDIMENSNQPQHF.

This chain links TRBV11-2 with TRBJ1-5; 9 bases align to TRBD1. CDR1 and CDR2 from the germline V gene are SGHAT and FQNNGV. With V trimmed by 5 bases and J by 4 bases, 3 bases remained unmatched. CDR3 length: 14 amino acids. The CDR3 coding sequence is TGTGCCAGCAGCCTGACAGGGGGAAATCAGCCCCAGCATTTT. It is translated as CASSLTGGNQPQHF.

V gene TRBV6-6 combines with J gene TRBJ2-7; 12 nucleotides agree with TRBD2. Germline V gene lookup returns CDR1 MNHNY and CDR2 SVGAGI (reference sequence). This CDR3 has 16 residues. V gave up 6 bases and J gave up 6 bases; unmatched junction bases: 12. The CDR3 DNA is TGTGCCAGCAGAGACAAGACTAGCGGGAGTAGGGGCGAGCAGTACTTC. It translates to CASRDKTSGSRGEQYF.

The chain has TRBV6-1 and TRBJ1-4, with TRBD1 identical over 7 bases. Germline assignment: CDR1 MNHNS and CDR2 SASEGT. V gave up 5 bases and J gave up 2 bases; unmatched junction bases: 5. CDR3 size: 15 residues. The CDR3 loop reads CASSPGQDTNEKLFF. The CDR3 nucleotides read TGTGCCAGCAGTCCAGGACAGGACACTAATGAAAAACTGTTTTTT.